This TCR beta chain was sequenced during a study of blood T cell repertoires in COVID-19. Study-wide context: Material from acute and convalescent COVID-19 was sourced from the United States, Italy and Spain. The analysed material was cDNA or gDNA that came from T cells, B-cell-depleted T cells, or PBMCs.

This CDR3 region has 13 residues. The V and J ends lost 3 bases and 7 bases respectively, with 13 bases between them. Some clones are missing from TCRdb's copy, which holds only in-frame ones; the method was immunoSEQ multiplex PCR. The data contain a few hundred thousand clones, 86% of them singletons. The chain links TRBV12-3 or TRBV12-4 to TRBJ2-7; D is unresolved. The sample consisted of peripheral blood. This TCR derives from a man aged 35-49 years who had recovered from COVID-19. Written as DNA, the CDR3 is TGTGCCAGCAGTTTTTTTCCTGCGAATGAGCAGTACTTC. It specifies CASSFFPANEQYF.